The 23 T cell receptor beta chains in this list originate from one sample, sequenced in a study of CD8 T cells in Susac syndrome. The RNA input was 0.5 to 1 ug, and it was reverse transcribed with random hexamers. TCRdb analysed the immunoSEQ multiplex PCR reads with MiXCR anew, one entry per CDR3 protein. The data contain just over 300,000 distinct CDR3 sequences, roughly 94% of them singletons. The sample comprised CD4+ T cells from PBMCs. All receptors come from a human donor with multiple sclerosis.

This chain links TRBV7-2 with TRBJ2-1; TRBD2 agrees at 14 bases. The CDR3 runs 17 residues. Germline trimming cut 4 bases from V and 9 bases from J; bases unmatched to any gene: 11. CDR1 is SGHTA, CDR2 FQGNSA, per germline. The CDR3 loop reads CASSSGRTSGRYFEQFF. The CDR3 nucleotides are TGTGCCAGCAGCTCCGGGAGGACTAGCGGGAGGTACTTTGAGCAGTTCTTC.

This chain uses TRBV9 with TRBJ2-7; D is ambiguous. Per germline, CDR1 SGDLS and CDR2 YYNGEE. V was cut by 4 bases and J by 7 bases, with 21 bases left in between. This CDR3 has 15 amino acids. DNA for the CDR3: TGTGCCAGCAGCCCTCAGACCACCAGGTTAGGAGAGCAGTACTTC. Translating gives CASSPQTTRLGEQYF.

The CDR3 protein is CASSPPASSLAKNIQYF. The CDR3 DNA is TGTGCCAGCTCACCACCTGCTAGCTCGCTAGCCAAAAACATTCAGTACTTC. The chain employs TRBV18 and TRBJ2-4; TRBD2 is a possible D gene (5 bases). Per the germline V gene, CDR1 is KGHSH and CDR2 is LQKENI. There are 17 residues in the CDR3. V was pared by 0 bases and J by 0 bases, with 12 bases between.

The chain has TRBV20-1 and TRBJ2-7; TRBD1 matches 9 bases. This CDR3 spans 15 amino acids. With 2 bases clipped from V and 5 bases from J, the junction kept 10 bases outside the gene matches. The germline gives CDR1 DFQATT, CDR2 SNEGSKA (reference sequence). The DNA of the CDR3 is TGCAGTGCTAGAAACCCGGGGACAGGGTCAAACGAGCAGTACTTC. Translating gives CSARNPGTGSNEQYF.

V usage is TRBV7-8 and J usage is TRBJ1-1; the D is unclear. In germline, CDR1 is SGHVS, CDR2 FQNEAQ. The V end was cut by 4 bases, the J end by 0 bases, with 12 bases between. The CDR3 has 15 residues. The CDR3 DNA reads TGTGCCAGCAGCTACCGACGGAGACTGAACACTGAAGCTTTCTTT. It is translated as CASSYRRRLNTEAFF.

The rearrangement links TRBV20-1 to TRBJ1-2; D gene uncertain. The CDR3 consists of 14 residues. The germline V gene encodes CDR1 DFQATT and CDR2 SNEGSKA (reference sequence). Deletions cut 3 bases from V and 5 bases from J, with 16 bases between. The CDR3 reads CSARRVPPLYGYTF. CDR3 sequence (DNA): TGCAGTGCTAGGCGGGTCCCTCCTCTATATGGCTACACCTTC.

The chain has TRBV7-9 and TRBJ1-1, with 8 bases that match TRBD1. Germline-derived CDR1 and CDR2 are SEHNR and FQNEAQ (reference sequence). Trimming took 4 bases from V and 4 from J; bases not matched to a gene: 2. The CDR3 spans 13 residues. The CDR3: CASSYDRGTEAFF. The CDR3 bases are TGTGCCAGCAGCTACGACAGGGGCACTGAAGCTTTCTTT.

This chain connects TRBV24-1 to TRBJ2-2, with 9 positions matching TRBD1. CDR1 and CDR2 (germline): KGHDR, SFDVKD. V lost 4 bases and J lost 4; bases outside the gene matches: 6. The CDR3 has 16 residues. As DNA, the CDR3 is TGTGCCACCAGTGACCCCCGACAGGGGGGCACCGGGGAGCTGTTTTTT. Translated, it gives CATSDPRQGGTGELFF.

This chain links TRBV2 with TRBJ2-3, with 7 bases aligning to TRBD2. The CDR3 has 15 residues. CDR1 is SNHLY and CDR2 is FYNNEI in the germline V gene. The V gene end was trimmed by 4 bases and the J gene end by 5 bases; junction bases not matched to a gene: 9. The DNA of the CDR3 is TGTGCCAGCAGTGTGGGACTATCAACAGTAGATACGCAGTATTTT. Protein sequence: CASSVGLSTVDTQYF.

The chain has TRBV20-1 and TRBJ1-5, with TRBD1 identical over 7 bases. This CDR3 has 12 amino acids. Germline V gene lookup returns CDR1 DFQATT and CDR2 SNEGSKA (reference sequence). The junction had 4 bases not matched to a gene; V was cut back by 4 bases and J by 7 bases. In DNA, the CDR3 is TGCAGTGCTAAGACAGGGAGCCAGCCCCAGCATTTT. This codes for CSAKTGSQPQHF.

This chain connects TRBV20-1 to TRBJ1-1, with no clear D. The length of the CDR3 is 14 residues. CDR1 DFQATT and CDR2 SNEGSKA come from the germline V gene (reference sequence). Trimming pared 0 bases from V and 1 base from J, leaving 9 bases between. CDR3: CSARDSSGNTEAFF. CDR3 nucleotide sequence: TGCAGTGCTAGAGATAGTTCCGGGAACACTGAAGCTTTCTTT.

This chain's CDR3 is CASSRPEIAKNIQYF. For the CDR3, the DNA is TGCGCCAGCAGCCGCCCTGAGATAGCCAAAAACATTCAGTACTTC. V is TRBV5-1 and J is TRBJ2-4; D is unresolved. Germline V gene data show CDR1 as SGHRS and CDR2 as YFSETQ. The CDR3 spans 15 residues. Trimming took 4 bases from V and 0 from J, leaving 11 bases between them.

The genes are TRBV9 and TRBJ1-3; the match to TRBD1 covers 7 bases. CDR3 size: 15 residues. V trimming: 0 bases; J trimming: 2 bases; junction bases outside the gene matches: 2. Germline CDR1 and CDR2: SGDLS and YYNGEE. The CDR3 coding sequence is TGTGCCAGCAGCGTAGATGGGACAGCTGGAAACACCATATATTTT. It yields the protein CASSVDGTAGNTIYF.

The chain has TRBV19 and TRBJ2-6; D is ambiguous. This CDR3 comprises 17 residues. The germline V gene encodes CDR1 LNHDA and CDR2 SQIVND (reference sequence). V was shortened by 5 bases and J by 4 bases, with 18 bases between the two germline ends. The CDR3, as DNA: TGTGCCAGTAGTTCATACTACAGTGCATCAGGGGCCAACGTCCTGACTTTC. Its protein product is CASSSYYSASGANVLTF. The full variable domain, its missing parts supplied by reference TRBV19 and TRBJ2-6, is DGGITQSPKYLFRKEGQNVTLSCEQNLNHDAMYWYRQDPGQGLRLIYYSQIVNDFQKGDIAEGYSVSREKKESFPLTVTSAQKNPTAFYLCASSSYYSASGANVLTFGAGSRLTVL.

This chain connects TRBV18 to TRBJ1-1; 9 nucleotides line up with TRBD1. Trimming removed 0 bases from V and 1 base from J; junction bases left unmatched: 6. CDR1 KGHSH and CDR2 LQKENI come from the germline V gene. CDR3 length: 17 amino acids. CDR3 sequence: CASSPPRRGQGNTEAFF. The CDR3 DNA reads TGTGCCAGCTCACCACCCAGGCGGGGACAGGGGAACACTGAAGCTTTCTTT. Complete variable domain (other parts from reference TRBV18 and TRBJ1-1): NAGVMQNPRHLVRRRGQEARLRCSPMKGHSHVYWYRQLPEEGLKFMVYLQKENIIDESGMPKERFSAEFPKEGPSILRIQQVVRGDSAAYFCASSPPRRGQGNTEAFFGQGTRLTVV.

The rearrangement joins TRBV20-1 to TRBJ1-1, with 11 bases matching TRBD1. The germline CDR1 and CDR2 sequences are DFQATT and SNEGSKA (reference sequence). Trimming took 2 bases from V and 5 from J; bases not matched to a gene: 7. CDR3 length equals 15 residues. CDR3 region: CSARNSGTGGTEAFF. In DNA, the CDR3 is TGCAGTGCTAGAAACTCAGGGACAGGGGGGACTGAAGCTTTCTTT.

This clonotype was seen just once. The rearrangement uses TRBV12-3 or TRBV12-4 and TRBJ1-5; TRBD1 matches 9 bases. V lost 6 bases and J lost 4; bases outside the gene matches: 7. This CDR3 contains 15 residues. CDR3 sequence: CASSLGTGWNQPQHF. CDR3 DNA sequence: TGTGCCAGCAGCCTTGGGACAGGGTGGAATCAGCCCCAGCATTTT.

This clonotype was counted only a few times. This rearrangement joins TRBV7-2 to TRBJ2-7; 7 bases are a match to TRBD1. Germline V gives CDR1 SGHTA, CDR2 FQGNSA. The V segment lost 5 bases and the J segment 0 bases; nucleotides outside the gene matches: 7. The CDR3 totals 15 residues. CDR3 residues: CASSVPWDSSYEQYF. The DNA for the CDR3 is TGTGCCAGCAGCGTACCATGGGACAGCTCCTACGAGCAGTACTTC.

Written as DNA, the CDR3 is TGTGCCAGCAGCTTAGGGCAGAAGCGCACAGATACGCAGTATTTT. Translation: CASSLGQKRTDTQYF. The V call is TRBV7-3, the J call TRBJ2-3; D is ambiguous. The V gene's germline CDR1 is SGHTA and CDR2 FQGTGA. There are 15 residues in the CDR3. V was pared by 2 bases and J by 1 base, with 10 bases between.

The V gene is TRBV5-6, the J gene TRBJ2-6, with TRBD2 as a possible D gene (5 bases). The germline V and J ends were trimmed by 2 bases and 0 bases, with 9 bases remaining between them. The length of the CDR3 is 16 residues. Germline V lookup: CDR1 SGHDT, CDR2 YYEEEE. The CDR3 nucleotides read TGTGCCAGCAGCTTACTAGGGCGCTCTGGGGCCAACGTCCTGACTTTC. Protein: CASSLLGRSGANVLTF.

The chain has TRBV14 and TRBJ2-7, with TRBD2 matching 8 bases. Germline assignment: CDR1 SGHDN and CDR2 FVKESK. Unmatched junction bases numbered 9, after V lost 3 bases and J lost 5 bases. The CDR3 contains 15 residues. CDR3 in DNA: TGTGCCAGCAGCCACAGCGGGAGTTTAGCAGACGAGCAGTACTTC. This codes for CASSHSGSLADEQYF.

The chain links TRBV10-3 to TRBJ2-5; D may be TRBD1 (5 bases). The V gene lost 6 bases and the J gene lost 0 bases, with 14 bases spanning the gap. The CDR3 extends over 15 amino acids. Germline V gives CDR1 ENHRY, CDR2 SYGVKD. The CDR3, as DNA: TGTGCCATCAGGGCTGCGACAGAGTACCAAGAGACCCAGTACTTC. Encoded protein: CAIRAATEYQETQYF.

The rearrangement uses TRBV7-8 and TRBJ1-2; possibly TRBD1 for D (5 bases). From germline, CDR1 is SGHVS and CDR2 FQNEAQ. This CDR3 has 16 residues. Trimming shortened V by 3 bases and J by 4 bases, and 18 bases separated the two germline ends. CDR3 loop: CASSLDPGGGGYGYTF. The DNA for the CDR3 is TGTGCCAGCAGCTTGGACCCGGGGGGAGGCGGCTATGGCTACACCTTC.